Included here is one T cell receptor (beta chain) sequence, with context. Clones were sequenced by immunoSEQ multiplex PCR, and TCRdb holds only the in-frame ones, with some missing. Of some 700,000 clones listed, 90% are singletons. This sample was included in a study of shared clonotypes between healthy human individuals. The length of the CDR3 is 18 residues. Trimming took 5 bases from V and 1 from J, leaving 21 bases between them. Per the germline V gene, CDR1 is MDHEN and CDR2 is SYDVKM. The clonotype comes from a man between 18 and 35 years old in good health. Some clones in this sample may be carry-over from other donors' samples. Sequencing was done on a sample of memory CD8+ T cells from PBMCs. The subset denotes: CD45RO+ cells pooled with CCR7-negative TemRA cells. The V gene is TRBV28, the J gene TRBJ2-4; either TRBD1 or TRBD2 may fit D (5 bases each). Written as DNA, the CDR3 is TGTGCCAGCAGTCCAGGGAGTCCAAGCTCGGAGGCCAAAAACATTCAGTACTTC. Amino acids: CASSPGSPSSEAKNIQYF. The whole variable domain, remainder taken from reference TRBV28 and TRBJ2-4, is DVKVTQSSRYLVKRTGEKVFLECVQDMDHENMFWYRQDPGLGLRLIYFSYDVKMKEKGDIPEGYSVSREKKERFSLILESASTNQTSMYLCASSPGSPSSEAKNIQYFGAGTRLSVL.